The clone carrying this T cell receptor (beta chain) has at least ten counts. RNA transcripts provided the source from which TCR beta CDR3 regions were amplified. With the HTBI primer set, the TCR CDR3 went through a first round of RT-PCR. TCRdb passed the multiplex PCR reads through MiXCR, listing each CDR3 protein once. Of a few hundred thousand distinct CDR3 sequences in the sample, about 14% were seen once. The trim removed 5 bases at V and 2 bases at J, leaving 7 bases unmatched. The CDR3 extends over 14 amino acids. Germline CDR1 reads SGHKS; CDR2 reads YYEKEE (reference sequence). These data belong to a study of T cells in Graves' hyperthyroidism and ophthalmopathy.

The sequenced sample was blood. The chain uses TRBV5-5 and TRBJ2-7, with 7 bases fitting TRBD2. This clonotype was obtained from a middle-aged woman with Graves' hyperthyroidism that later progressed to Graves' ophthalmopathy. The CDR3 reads CASSIWGLPYEQYF. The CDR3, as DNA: TGTGCCAGCAGTATATGGGGACTACCCTACGAGCAGTACTTC.